This entry lists 25 T cell receptor beta chains sequenced from one sample in a study of naive and memory T cell subsets. The beta constant-region primer was an equimolar mix of two oligonucleotides covering TRBC1 and TRBC2. Nested alpha and beta constant-region primers with the SP2 primer drove four PCR rounds on ligated cDNA. TCRdb re-called the UMI-ligation and nested PCR reads through MiXCR, storing one row per CDR3 protein. Among 95,000 to 150,000 distinct CDR3 sequences listed, about 36% were seen once. Source material: central memory CD4+ T cells from blood. All receptors derive from a human donor in good health.

The V and J genes are TRBV28 and TRBJ2-1, with 9 positions matching TRBD1. In germline, CDR1 is MDHEN, CDR2 SYDVKM. V lost 2 bases to trimming and J lost 8 bases; unmatched junction nucleotides: 4. The CDR3 is 14 amino acids. CDR3 DNA sequence: TGTGCCAGCAGTTTAGGACAGGGGAGAGATGAGCAGTTCTTC. This translates into CASSLGQGRDEQFF.

The V and J genes are TRBV6-2 or TRBV6-3 and TRBJ1-1; D is undetermined. Per the germline V gene, CDR1 is MNHEY and CDR2 is SVGEGT. Trimming took off 2 bases at V and 1 base at J, with 5 bases between the two ends. The CDR3 length is 13 residues. The CDR3 DNA reads as TGTGCCAGCAGTTACATTGGGAACACTGAAGCTTTCTTT. Encoded protein: CASSYIGNTEAFF.

This chain joins TRBV2 and TRBJ2-5; D remains unclear. The length of the CDR3 is 12 residues. Trimming took off 6 bases at V and 5 bases at J, with 10 bases between the two ends. CDR1 is SNHLY and CDR2 is FYNNEI in the germline V gene. The CDR3 DNA is TGTGCCAGCAGGAGAGGTTTTGAGACCCAGTACTTC. Amino acid sequence: CASRRGFETQYF. The full variable domain, in which reference TRBV2 and TRBJ2-5 provide the parts outside the CDR3, is EPEVTQTPSHQVTQMGQEVILRCVPISNHLYFYWYRQILGQKVEFLVSFYNNEISEKSEIFDDQFSVERPDGSNFTLKIRSTKLEDSAMYFCASRRGFETQYFGPGTRLLVL.

This clonotype was observed a handful of times. The V and J genes are TRBV5-1 and TRBJ2-7; 9 bases are a match to TRBD1. With V trimmed by 3 bases and J by 6 bases, 7 bases remained unmatched. Looked up from germline, CDR1 is SGHRS and CDR2 is YFSETQ. This CDR3 has 14 residues. The chain's CDR3 is CASSYRTGASEQYF. CDR3 nucleotides: TGCGCCAGCAGCTACCGGACAGGGGCGTCCGAGCAGTACTTC.

This clonotype has more than one count but fewer than ten. The V call is TRBV11-2, the J call TRBJ2-7; 7 bases match TRBD1. This CDR3 has 14 amino acids. Trimming at V came to 4 bases and at J to 6 bases, leaving 9 bases not matched to a gene. Germline lookup yields CDR1 SGHAT and CDR2 FQNNGV. CDR3 loop: CASSSTRRTGEQYF. CDR3 DNA: TGTGCCAGCAGCTCAACCAGAAGGACAGGCGAGCAGTACTTC.

The table lists this clonotype with a count of one. The chain employs TRBV6-5 and TRBJ1-1; tentative D call: TRBD1 (5 bases). With 5 bases removed from V and 5 bases from J, the gap between germline ends came to 18 bases. The CDR3 runs 15 residues. Germline assignment: CDR1 MNHEY and CDR2 SVGAGI. The CDR3 loop is CASSTFRTPETEAFF. As DNA, the CDR3 is TGTGCCAGCAGTACCTTTAGGACACCCGAAACTGAAGCTTTCTTT.

The chain recombines TRBV20-1 with TRBJ2-4; D gene ambiguous. CDR1 DFQATT and CDR2 SNEGSKA come from the germline V gene (reference sequence). The length of the CDR3 is 15 residues. V lost 0 bases, J lost 7 bases, and 16 bases lay in between. Written as DNA, the CDR3 is TGCAGTGCTAGAGATCGATGGGTCACGGCCAACATTCAGTACTTC. Translating it yields CSARDRWVTANIQYF.

This clonotype was counted only a few times. The chain recombines TRBV10-3 with TRBJ2-3; TRBD1 matches 7 bases. CDR3 size: 14 residues. Germline-derived CDR1 and CDR2 are ENHRY and SYGVKD. V was clipped by 5 bases and J by 1 base; unmatched bases: 3. Here the CDR3 reads CAISRQGGTDTQYF. The CDR3 nucleotides read TGTGCCATCAGTCGACAGGGCGGCACAGATACGCAGTATTTT.

This chain joins TRBV20-1 and TRBJ1-6; D is ambiguous. Germline V gene sequence: CDR1 DFQATT, CDR2 SNEGSKA (reference sequence). This CDR3 region has 16 residues. V lost 5 bases and J 0 bases, leaving 14 bases between the germline ends. The CDR3 bases are TGCAGTGCTCGGACCGCCCTGCTCTCCTATAATTCACCCCTCCACTTT. Residues: CSARTALLSYNSPLHF.

This clonotype was recorded many times. V usage is TRBV7-6 and J usage is TRBJ2-3; D not certain. Looked up from germline, CDR1 is SGHVS and CDR2 is FNYEAQ. V was shortened by 6 bases and J by 3 bases, with 7 bases between the two germline ends. The CDR3 is made up of 12 amino acids. The CDR3 region is CASSKGTDTQYF. As DNA, the CDR3 is TGTGCCAGCAGTAAAGGGACAGATACGCAGTATTTT.

The chain is built from TRBV5-1 and TRBJ2-3; 8 bases align to TRBD1. The J segment lost 0 bases and the V segment lost 5 bases, leaving 5 bases of the junction unmatched. Germline V gene data show CDR1 as SGHRS and CDR2 as YFSETQ. This CDR3 has 15 amino acids. The CDR3 region has the DNA TGCGCCAGCAGACCCAGGGGGCAAAGCACAGATACGCAGTATTTT. Its translation: CASRPRGQSTDTQYF.

This rearrangement joins TRBV14 to TRBJ2-1, with D perhaps TRBD2 (5 bases). The V gene lost 5 bases and the J gene lost 7 bases, with 15 bases spanning the gap. CDR1 and CDR2 from the germline V gene are SGHDN and FVKESK. CDR3 length: 14 residues. As DNA, the CDR3 is TGTGCCAGCAGCGCCCGGGGTCCCCGGAATGAGCAGTTCTTC. Encoded protein: CASSARGPRNEQFF.

The chain joins TRBV18 to TRBJ2-3; D gene unclear. Per germline, CDR1 KGHSH and CDR2 LQKENI. The CDR3 has 12 amino acids. The V end was cut by 3 bases, the J end by 5 bases, with 6 bases between. DNA for the CDR3: TGTGCCAGCTCACCGAAGGTAGATACGCAGTATTTT. Translated: CASSPKVDTQYF.

The CDR3 is CASSLSNGLNTEAFF. The CDR3 coding sequence is TGTGCCAGCAGTTTATCTAACGGACTGAACACTGAAGCTTTCTTT. This chain uses TRBV28 with TRBJ1-1; D remains ambiguous. Deletions cut 1 base from V and 0 bases from J, with 9 bases between. The CDR3 sequence is 15 residues long. Germline V gene data show CDR1 as MDHEN and CDR2 as SYDVKM.

J is TRBJ2-7 and V is TRBV6-2 or TRBV6-3, with 9 bases lining up with TRBD1. The CDR3 is made up of 14 amino acids. CDR1 MNHEY and CDR2 SVGEGT come from the germline V gene. The V segment lost 7 bases and the J segment 5 bases; nucleotides outside the gene matches: 9. CDR3 bases: TGTGCCAGCACCCTTTCCGGGACAGGGAACGAGCAGTACTTC. It is translated as CASTLSGTGNEQYF.

This clonotype was seen a handful of times. The chain employs TRBV25-1 and TRBJ1-4; D not resolved. The CDR3 extends over 15 amino acids. Trimming cost V 5 bases and J 4 bases, with 14 bases left between them. Germline CDR1 and CDR2: MGHDK and SYGVNS. Here the CDR3 DNA reads TGTGCCAGCAGTCCCCAGGACGGCTATAATGAAAAACTGTTTTTT. Protein product: CASSPQDGYNEKLFF.

This clonotype was counted a few times. The gene calls are TRBV29-1 and TRBJ2-7; D tentatively reads TRBD1 or TRBD2 (5 bases each). Looked up from germline, CDR1 is SQVTM and CDR2 is ANQGSEA. V was pared by 5 bases and J by 0 bases, with 17 bases between. The CDR3 consists of 15 residues. The CDR3, as DNA: TGCAGCGTTTATGAACGGGACGGTAACTCCTACGAGCAGTACTTC. Protein: CSVYERDGNSYEQYF.

The chain combines TRBV5-1 with TRBJ2-1; 14 bases match TRBD2. The CDR3 has 14 residues. Germline V lookup: CDR1 SGHRS, CDR2 YFSETQ. V shed 7 bases and J 9 bases; nucleotides not matched to a gene: 6. The CDR3 sequence is CASSGTSGSGEQFF. The CDR3 DNA is TGCGCCAGCTCCGGGACTAGCGGGAGCGGTGAGCAGTTCTTC.

The chain employs TRBV6-5 and TRBJ1-1; no definite D call. Trimming cost V 7 bases and J 1 base, with 10 bases left between them. Germline CDR1 and CDR2: MNHEY and SVGAGI. This CDR3 is built from 13 residues. In DNA, the CDR3 is TGTGCCAGCAAGAAGTATAGGAACACTGAAGCTTTCTTT. Its translation: CASKKYRNTEAFF.

This clonotype was found a few times. The chain recombines TRBV11-2 with TRBJ2-1; TRBD1 matches 8 bases. The germline CDR1 and CDR2 sequences are SGHAT and FQNNGV. With V trimmed by 5 bases and J by 6 bases, 9 bases remained unmatched. The CDR3 is made up of 15 amino acids. The CDR3 sequence: CASSSSWTGLNEQFF. CDR3 DNA: TGTGCCAGCAGCAGCTCCTGGACAGGGCTCAATGAGCAGTTCTTC.

This clonotype appeared a single time. The rearrangement uses TRBV7-9 and TRBJ1-1; D is unresolved. The CDR3 runs 16 residues. Per germline, CDR1 SEHNR and CDR2 FQNEAQ (reference sequence). V was clipped by 1 base and J by 0 bases, with 12 bases between them. Written as DNA, the CDR3 is TGTGCCAGCAGCTTAGATTTAAGACTTTTGAACACTGAAGCTTTCTTT. Translation: CASSLDLRLLNTEAFF.

This clonotype was detected only a few times. The chain carries TRBV20-1 and TRBJ2-7, with 8 bases identical to TRBD1. With V trimmed by 6 bases and J by 7 bases, 14 bases remained unmatched. The CDR3 is 14 amino acids. Germline V CDR1 and CDR2: DFQATT, SNEGSKA (reference sequence). CDR3 region: CSAGRQGRLFEQYF. CDR3 bases: TGCAGTGCGGGACGACAGGGGAGGCTTTTTGAGCAGTACTTC.

This clonotype was seen a handful of times. V and J are TRBV7-2 and TRBJ2-5; a weak D match, TRBD1 (6 bases). The CDR3 is 15 amino acids. Per germline, CDR1 SGHTA and CDR2 FQGNSA. Trimming stripped 3 bases from V and 3 bases from J, with 14 bases between. This chain's CDR3 is CASSFSRTAKETQYF. The DNA of the CDR3 is TGTGCCAGCAGCTTCAGCCGGACAGCCAAAGAGACCCAGTACTTC.

V and J are TRBV5-1 and TRBJ2-5; 7 nucleotides agree with TRBD2. The CDR3 has 14 amino acids. With 5 bases clipped from V and 5 bases from J, the junction kept 9 bases outside the gene matches. CDR1 SGHRS and CDR2 YFSETQ come from the germline V gene. The DNA of the CDR3 is TGCGCCAGCAGGGGAGCGGGAAGATCCGAGACCCAGTACTTC. It yields the protein CASRGAGRSETQYF.

This clonotype was seen many times. Because the CDR3's place on the DNA is in doubt, the DNA is left out and the CDR3 is given as listed by TCRdb. The J gene is TRBJ2-1, the V gene TRBV29-1; the table calls TRBD2, which could not be checked here. The CDR3 is made up of 11 amino acids, end residues included. The germline CDR1 and CDR2 sequences are SQVTM and ANQGSEA. CDR3 in amino acids: CSVGGGNRKFF.